This record covers a single TCR beta chain. Its antigen is not known. This sample was included in a study of shared clonotypes between healthy human individuals. The wider study: CD4 naive and memory got three plates each, CD8 naive two, CD8 memory one.

Broader study findings: The researchers took only blood, and tissue repertoires probably look different.

Assay: immunoSEQ multiplex PCR; the TCRdb copy retains only in-frame clones and omits some. The data show over 1.5 million clones, with 95% to 99% seen just once and approximately 0.45% held by the top ten. Within Nashville, Tennessee resided all donors, each a Caucasian adult. The CD4+ fraction was divided into a CD45RA+ naive subset and a CD45RA-negative memory subset. Trimming removed 5 bases at V and 2 bases at J, with 14 bases between. CDR1 and CDR2 from the germline V gene are SGHKS and YYEKEE (reference sequence). This CDR3 has 14 residues. The V gene is TRBV5-5, the J gene TRBJ2-7; D unresolved. Sequenced material: naive CD4+ T cells sorted from blood. Documented subset: CD45RA+ positively selected. The sequence derives from a man younger than 40 in good health. CDR3 bases: TGTGCCAGCAGTTTCCATGGGGTCGCCTACGAGCAGTACTTC. This codes for CASSFHGVAYEQYF.